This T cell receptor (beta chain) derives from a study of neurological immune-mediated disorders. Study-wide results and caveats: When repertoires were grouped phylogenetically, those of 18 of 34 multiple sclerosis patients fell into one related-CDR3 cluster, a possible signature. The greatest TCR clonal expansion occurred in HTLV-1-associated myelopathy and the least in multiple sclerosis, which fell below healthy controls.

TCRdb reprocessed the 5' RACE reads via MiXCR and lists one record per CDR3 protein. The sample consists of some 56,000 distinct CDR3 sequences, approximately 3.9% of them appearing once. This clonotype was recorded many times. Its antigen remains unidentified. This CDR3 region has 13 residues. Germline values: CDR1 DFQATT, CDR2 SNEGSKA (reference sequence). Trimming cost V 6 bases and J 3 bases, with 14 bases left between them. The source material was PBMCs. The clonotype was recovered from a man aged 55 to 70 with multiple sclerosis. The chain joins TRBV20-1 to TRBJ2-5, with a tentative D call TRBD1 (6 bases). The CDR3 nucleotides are TGCAGTGCGAAACGGACAGCTAAAGAGACCCAGTACTTC. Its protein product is CSAKRTAKETQYF.